The 9 T cell receptor beta chains below were found in one sample sequenced in a study of T cell repertoires in cytomegalovirus infection. In TCRdb, the reads were re-called with MiXCR into one record per CDR3 protein. Among fewer than 200,000 distinct CDR3 sequences, less than 25% were seen once, and the ten largest hold 20% to 30%. These receptors' antigens are unknown. Source: CD8+ T cells from cultured PBMCs, taken from culture after CMV antigen stimulation. The origin of the receptors is a human donor in good health (CMV status not recorded). Some clones in this sample may be carry-over from other donors' samples.

As concerns this clonotype: Being one base from a much bigger clone, this may be a read error. The chain couples TRBV7-6 to TRBJ2-5, with D unclear. V gave up 1 base and J gave up 7 bases, with 16 bases separating them. Germline-derived CDR1 and CDR2 are SGHVS and FNYEAQ. CDR3 length: 15 amino acids. Here the CDR3 DNA reads TGTGCCAGCAGCTTAGGTCAGACGGCTTCGAGGACCCAGTACTTC. Residues: CASSLGQTASRTQYF.

This clonotype was seen a handful of times. This chain connects TRBV7-9 to TRBJ2-5; perhaps TRBD1 as D (6 bases). This CDR3 comprises 14 residues. V dropped 4 bases and J dropped 4 bases, with 13 bases sitting between them. CDR1 and CDR2 (germline): SEHNR, FQNEAQ (reference sequence). The chain's CDR3 is CASSSFSTGETQYF. DNA for the CDR3: TGTGCCAGCAGCTCGTTCTCGACAGGAGAGACCCAGTACTTC.

A few counts support this clonotype. A junction boundary mismatches the germline segment, possibly from a read error. The chain combines TRBV2 with TRBJ1-2, with 7 bases lining up with TRBD1. This CDR3 is built from 11 residues. Germline V CDR1 and CDR2: SNHLY, FYNNEI. The CDR3 loop reads CGGTVIYGYTF. DNA for the CDR3: TGCGGGGGGACAGTTATCTATGGCTACACCTTC.

V usage is TRBV19 and J usage is TRBJ2-7; 8 bases are shared with TRBD1. Unmatched junction bases numbered 3, after V lost 6 bases and J lost 2 bases. Per the germline V gene, CDR1 is LNHDA and CDR2 is SQIVND (reference sequence). This CDR3 is built from 13 residues. The CDR3: CASSGQGPYEQYF. In nucleotides, the CDR3 is TGTGCCAGTAGCGGACAGGGTCCCTACGAGCAGTACTTC.

This chain connects TRBV7-2 to TRBJ2-3; D may be TRBD1 (5 bases). CDR1 and CDR2 (germline): SGHTA, FQGNSA. V dropped 3 bases and J dropped 2 bases, with 15 bases sitting between them. The CDR3 runs to 16 residues. CDR3 DNA: TGTGCCAGCAGCTTGAGTTGGGGCAGCTCCACAGATACGCAGTATTTT. Translated: CASSLSWGSSTDTQYF. Variable domain in full (rest from reference TRBV7-2 and TRBJ2-3): GAGVSQSPSNKVTEKGKDVELRCDPISGHTALYWYRQSLGQGLEFLIYFQGNSAPDKSGLPSDRFSAERTGGSVSTLTIQRTQQEDSAVYLCASSLSWGSSTDTQYFGPGTRLTVL.

This clonotype came up a few times. The DNA for the CDR3 is TGTGCCAGCAGTTTCGGGCGGGGGAGGCATGAGCAGTTCTTC. This translates into CASSFGRGRHEQFF. The chain joins TRBV12-3 or TRBV12-4 to TRBJ2-1, with 7 bases aligning to TRBD2. The CDR3 extends over 14 amino acids. Trimming took 3 bases from V and 8 from J; bases not matched to a gene: 7.

This clonotype showed up just a few times. The rearrangement uses TRBV6-4 and TRBJ1-2; 9 nucleotides agree with TRBD1. The CDR3 sequence is 16 residues long. Trimming cost V 3 bases and J 1 base; bases outside gene matches: 6. The germline V gene encodes CDR1 MRHNA and CDR2 SNTAGT. CDR3 DNA: TGTGCCAGCAGTGAGGAATGGACAGGGGTTAACTATGGCTACACCTTC. Translated, it gives CASSEEWTGVNYGYTF.

The V call is TRBV7-9, the J call TRBJ2-7; TRBD2 is a possible D gene (5 bases). In germline, CDR1 is SEHNR, CDR2 FQNEAQ (reference sequence). V was shortened by 4 bases and J by 0 bases, with 13 bases between the two germline ends. The CDR3 runs 15 residues. CDR3 in amino acids: CASSSSGKISYEQYF. The CDR3 region has the DNA TGTGCCAGCAGCTCTTCCGGGAAGATCTCCTACGAGCAGTACTTC.

This rearrangement joins TRBV7-2 to TRBJ2-2; D perhaps matches TRBD1 (6 bases). The CDR3 consists of 14 residues. Germline assignment: CDR1 SGHTA and CDR2 FQGNSA. The V and J ends lost 3 bases and 10 bases respectively, with 15 bases between them. The chain's CDR3 is CASSFSTGLLELFF. The CDR3 DNA sequence: TGTGCCAGCAGCTTTTCGACAGGCCTACTGGAGCTGTTTTTT.